Sequencing of this T cell receptor beta chain was carried out in a study of blood T cell repertoires in COVID-19. Germline values: CDR1 SEHNR, CDR2 FQNEAQ (reference sequence). The CDR3 consists of 16 residues. The V end was cut by 4 bases, the J end by 0 bases, with 15 bases between. This clone was detected only a few times. Using immunoSEQ multiplex PCR, the repertoire was profiled, and TCRdb retains in-frame clones only, with some absent. The table has roughly 100,000 clones, 70% to 90% seen once; the top ten hold approximately 3%. The sequencing sample was made of peripheral blood. The gene calls are TRBV7-9 and TRBJ1-2; D unclear. The sequence derives from a man in his fifties or sixties in a cohort sampled during active COVID-19. The CDR3 bases are TGTGCCAGCAGCTACGAGGTCTTGGCGGCTAACTATGGCTACACCTTC. Translating gives CASSYEVLAANYGYTF.